Presented here are 21 T cell receptor beta chains from one specimen sequenced in a study of blood T cell repertoires in COVID-19. Generated by immunoSEQ multiplex PCR, the TCRdb table keeps only in-frame clones and is missing some. This sample yields about 130,000 clones, of which around 88% are seen a single time; 18% belongs to the top ten. Sequencing was done on a sample of peripheral blood. These TCRs come from a man aged 45 to 65 with active or convalescent COVID-19.

There are a few counts of this clone. The chain employs TRBV6-5 and TRBJ2-7, with 7 bases that match TRBD2. Per the germline V gene, CDR1 is MNHEY and CDR2 is SVGAGI. This CDR3 region has 13 residues. The junction had 6 bases not matched to a gene; V was cut back by 7 bases and J by 3 bases. The CDR3 reads CASTRGEGYEQYF. CDR3 DNA: TGTGCCAGCACCCGGGGGGAGGGCTACGAGCAGTACTTC.

The chain couples TRBV24-1 to TRBJ2-1; no clear D. V lost 4 bases, J lost 0 bases, and 9 bases lay in between. Germline V gene data show CDR1 as KGHDR and CDR2 as SFDVKD. The CDR3 loop spans 15 amino acids. CDR3 residues: CATSDARSSYNEQFF. In nucleotides, the CDR3 is TGTGCCACCAGTGACGCCAGAAGCTCCTACAATGAGCAGTTCTTC.

This clone is a singleton in its sample. The J gene is TRBJ1-2, the V gene TRBV7-2; 12 nucleotides line up with TRBD1. This CDR3 is built from 18 residues. The ends lost 0 bases at V and 0 bases at J; junction bases unmatched: 5. Germline lookup yields CDR1 SGHTA and CDR2 FQGNSA. The CDR3 coding sequence is TGTGCCAGCAGCTTAGCACCCGGGACAGGGGGCGCTAACTATGGCTACACCTTC. As protein: CASSLAPGTGGANYGYTF.

J is TRBJ2-4 and V is TRBV28, with D possibly matching TRBD2 (5 bases). The CDR3 sequence is 16 residues long. From germline, CDR1 is MDHEN and CDR2 SYDVKM. The germline V and J ends were trimmed by 5 bases and 3 bases, with 17 bases remaining between them. The CDR3 here is CASSRTPSEDKNIQYF. CDR3 bases: TGTGCCAGCAGTCGGACTCCATCAGAGGACAAAAACATTCAGTACTTC.

The chain has TRBV9 and TRBJ2-3; 11 bases line up with TRBD2. V was pared by 3 bases and J by 1 base, with 1 base of the junction left unmatched. CDR3 length: 15 amino acids. The V gene's germline CDR1 is SGDLS and CDR2 YYNGEE. The CDR3 reads CASSALAGGTDTQYF. DNA for the CDR3: TGTGCCAGCAGCGCACTAGCGGGGGGCACAGATACGCAGTATTTT.

This clone was recorded once. The genes are TRBV21-1 and TRBJ2-7; the table's D call of TRBD1 was not tested on the DNA. TRBV21-1 has pseudogene status. The CDR3 runs 17 residues. In DNA form, the CDR3 reads TGTGCCAGCAGCAAAGGGCGTCCGGGGGACAGGTGCCACGAGCAGTACTTC. This sequence encodes CASSKGRPGDRCHEQYF.

The rearrangement uses TRBV3-1 (or the pseudogene TRBV3-2) and TRBJ2-3; D possibly corresponds to TRBD1 (6 bases). This CDR3 contains 16 residues. Trimming left V 2 bases short and J 8 bases short, with 20 bases between. Looked up from germline, CDR1 is LGHDT and CDR2 is YNNKEL (reference sequence). CDR3 in amino acids: CASSQPGHNQYGTQYF. The CDR3 region has the DNA TGTGCCAGCAGCCAACCGGGACACAACCAGTACGGTACGCAGTATTTT.

The chain employs TRBV11-2 and TRBJ2-5, with TRBD1 matching 10 bases. CDR3 length: 15 residues. The ends lost 5 bases at V and 5 bases at J; junction bases unmatched: 8. Germline V gene data show CDR1 as SGHAT and CDR2 as FQNNGV. As DNA, the CDR3 is TGTGCCAGCAGCCTGGGGACAGGGGCTTTGGAGACCCAGTACTTC. Translated: CASSLGTGALETQYF.

The chain joins TRBV20-1 to TRBJ2-7; 8 bases are a match to TRBD1. The CDR3 length is 14 residues. CDR1 and CDR2 from the germline V gene are DFQATT and SNEGSKA (reference sequence). The V segment lost 3 bases and the J segment 7 bases; nucleotides outside the gene matches: 11. Here the CDR3 DNA reads TGCAGTGCTAGTAGGACAGGGACGACTCGTGAGCAGTACTTC. Translating it yields CSASRTGTTREQYF.

The chain combines TRBV30 with TRBJ1-4; TRBD1 aligns across 7 bases. Germline V gives CDR1 GTSNPN, CDR2 SVGIG (reference sequence). This CDR3 has 15 amino acids. V was clipped by 1 base and J by 5 bases; unmatched bases: 7. CDR3 sequence (DNA): TGTGCCTGGAGTGGATCTACAGGGGTAAATGAAAAACTGTTTTTT. Protein sequence: CAWSGSTGVNEKLFF. The whole variable domain, filled in from reference TRBV30 and TRBJ1-4, reads SQTIHQWPATLVQPVGSPLSLECTVEGTSNPNLYWYRQAAGRGLQLLFYSVGIGQISSEVPQNLSASRPQDRQFILSSKKLLLSDSGFYLCAWSGSTGVNEKLFFGSGTQLSVL.

The chain is built from TRBV5-1 and TRBJ2-2, with D maybe TRBD1 (6 bases). The CDR3 has 14 amino acids. V was cut by 4 bases and J by 6 bases, with 13 bases left in between. Per the germline V gene, CDR1 is SGHRS and CDR2 is YFSETQ. The CDR3 sequence is CASSMDRRSGELFF. As DNA, the CDR3 is TGCGCCAGCAGCATGGACAGAAGGTCCGGGGAGCTGTTTTTT.

The chain recombines TRBV14 with TRBJ2-2, with 8 positions matching TRBD1. V lost 1 base and J lost 7; bases outside the gene matches: 8. Germline CDR1 SGHDN, CDR2 FVKESK. The CDR3 sequence is 16 residues long. CDR3 amino acids: CASSQVSRGPVGELFF. For the CDR3, the DNA is TGTGCCAGCAGCCAAGTTAGCAGGGGGCCGGTCGGGGAGCTGTTTTTT.

This chain's CDR3 is CASSLAGIETQYF. In nucleotides, the CDR3 is TGCGCCAGCAGCTTGGCCGGGATTGAGACCCAGTACTTC. The rearrangement uses TRBV5-1 and TRBJ2-5; maybe TRBD2 (5 bases). The CDR3 has 13 residues. The V gene's germline CDR1 is SGHRS and CDR2 YFSETQ. V lost 0 bases and J lost 5, with 8 bases in between.

The chain combines TRBV30 with TRBJ1-5, with a tentative D call TRBD1 (5 bases). V was trimmed by 1 base and J by 5 bases, leaving 15 bases between them. The CDR3 has 15 residues. Germline V gives CDR1 GTSNPN, CDR2 SVGIG (reference sequence). CDR3 loop: CAWSDPQGWDQPQHF. CDR3 sequence (DNA): TGTGCCTGGAGTGATCCTCAGGGATGGGATCAGCCCCAGCATTTT.

CDR3 sequence reads: CASRPGDNEKLFF. The CDR3 region has the DNA TGCGCCAGCAGGCCAGGGGATAATGAAAAACTGTTTTTT. The chain uses TRBV5-1 and TRBJ1-4; TRBD1 might be the D (6 bases). The germline gives CDR1 SGHRS, CDR2 YFSETQ. The CDR3 spans 13 residues. V shed 5 bases and J shed 4 bases, with 9 bases lying between them.

The V call is TRBV12-3 or TRBV12-4, the J call TRBJ1-1; 8 nucleotides align to TRBD1. The J segment lost 11 bases and the V segment lost 5 bases, leaving 7 bases of the junction unmatched. The CDR3 has 12 amino acids. CDR3 protein: CASSRDRTRAFF. The DNA of the CDR3 is TGTGCCAGCAGTAGGGACAGGACGCGGGCTTTCTTT.

The chain has TRBV28 and TRBJ2-1, with D uncertain. V was shortened by 2 bases and J by 6 bases, with 11 bases between the two germline ends. In germline, CDR1 is MDHEN, CDR2 SYDVKM. This CDR3 comprises 14 residues. CDR3 loop: CASSLIPSTNEQFF. The CDR3 nucleotides are TGTGCCAGCAGTTTAATTCCGAGCACCAATGAGCAGTTCTTC.

J is TRBJ2-1 and V is TRBV10-3, with 16 bases lining up with TRBD2. Germline trimming cut 6 bases from V and 7 bases from J; bases unmatched to any gene: 9. Germline CDR1 reads ENHRY; CDR2 reads SYGVKD. CDR3 length equals 17 residues. The CDR3 DNA is TGTGCCATCAGCCCGGGGACTAGCGGGAGGGCCTTTAATGAGCAGTTCTTC. Amino acid sequence: CAISPGTSGRAFNEQFF.

The chain combines TRBV27 with TRBJ2-1; TRBD1 agrees at 9 bases. CDR1 is MNHEY, CDR2 SMNVEV, per germline (reference sequence). V shed 5 bases and J 7 bases; nucleotides not matched to a gene: 21. This CDR3 region has 19 residues. The CDR3 bases are TGTGCCAGCAGTCCCCGAATAGTAAGCTTGGGACAGGGAATGAATGAGCAGTTCTTC. Protein product: CASSPRIVSLGQGMNEQFF.

The rearrangement links TRBV11-3 to TRBJ2-2, with D perhaps matching TRBD1 (8 bases). The CDR3 is 14 amino acids. Germline-derived CDR1 and CDR2 are SGHNT and YENEEA. Deletions cut 6 bases from V and 4 bases from J, with 12 bases between. The CDR3 sequence: CASSYRGGTGELFF. In nucleotides, the CDR3 is TGTGCCAGCAGTTACAGGGGGGGCACCGGGGAGCTGTTTTTT.

This clone appeared once. In DNA form, the CDR3 reads TGTGCCAGCAGTGATTCCCAGGGGGTCGACGAAAAACTGTTTTTT. It is translated as CASSDSQGVDEKLFF. V usage is TRBV25-1 and J usage is TRBJ1-4, with 7 bases identical to TRBD1. CDR1 is MGHDK and CDR2 is SYGVNS in the germline V gene. Germline trimming cut 3 bases from V and 8 bases from J; bases unmatched to any gene: 9. The length of the CDR3 is 15 residues.